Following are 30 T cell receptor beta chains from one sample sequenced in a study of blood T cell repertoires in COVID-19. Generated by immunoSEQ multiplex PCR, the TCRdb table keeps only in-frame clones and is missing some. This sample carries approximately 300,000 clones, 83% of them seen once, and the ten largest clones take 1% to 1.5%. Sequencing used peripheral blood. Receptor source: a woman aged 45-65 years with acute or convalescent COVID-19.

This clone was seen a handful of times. CDR3 coding DNA: TGTGCCACCAGCAGAGATAGGAGTCTGAACACTGAAGCTTTCTTT. Translated: CATSRDRSLNTEAFF. The chain links TRBV15 to TRBJ1-1; D not certain. This CDR3 spans 15 amino acids. Germline V gene lookup returns CDR1 LNHNV and CDR2 YYDKDF (reference sequence). Deletions cut 0 bases from V and 0 bases from J, with 8 bases between.

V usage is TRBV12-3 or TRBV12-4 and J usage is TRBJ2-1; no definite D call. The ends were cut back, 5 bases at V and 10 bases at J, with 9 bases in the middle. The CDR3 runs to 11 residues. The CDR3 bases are TGTGCCAGCAGTCCTCGTGCGGAGCAGTTCTTC. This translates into CASSPRAEQFF.

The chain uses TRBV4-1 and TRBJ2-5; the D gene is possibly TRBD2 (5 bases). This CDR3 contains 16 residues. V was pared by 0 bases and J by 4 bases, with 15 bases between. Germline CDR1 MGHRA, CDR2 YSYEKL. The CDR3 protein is CASSQEGSGGLETQYF. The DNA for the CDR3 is TGCGCCAGCAGCCAAGAGGGGAGCGGCGGGTTAGAGACCCAGTACTTC.

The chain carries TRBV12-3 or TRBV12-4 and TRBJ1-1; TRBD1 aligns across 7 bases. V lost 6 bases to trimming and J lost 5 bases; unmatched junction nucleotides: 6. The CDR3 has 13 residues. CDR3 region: CASRATGATEAFF. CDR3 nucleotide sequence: TGTGCCAGCAGGGCAACAGGGGCGACTGAAGCTTTCTTT.

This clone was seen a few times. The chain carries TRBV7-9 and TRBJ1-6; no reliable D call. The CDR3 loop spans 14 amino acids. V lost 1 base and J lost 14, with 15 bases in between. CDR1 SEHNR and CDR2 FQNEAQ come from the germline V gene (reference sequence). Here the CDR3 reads CASSLGSNPGTLHF. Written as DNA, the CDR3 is TGTGCCAGCAGCTTAGGGAGCAACCCCGGGACCCTCCACTTT.

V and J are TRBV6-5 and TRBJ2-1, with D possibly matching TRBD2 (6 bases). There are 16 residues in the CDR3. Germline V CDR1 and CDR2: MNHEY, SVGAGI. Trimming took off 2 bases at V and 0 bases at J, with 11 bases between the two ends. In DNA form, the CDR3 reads TGTGCCAGCAGTTACGAGGGAGGTAACTCCTACAATGAGCAGTTCTTC. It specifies CASSYEGGNSYNEQFF.

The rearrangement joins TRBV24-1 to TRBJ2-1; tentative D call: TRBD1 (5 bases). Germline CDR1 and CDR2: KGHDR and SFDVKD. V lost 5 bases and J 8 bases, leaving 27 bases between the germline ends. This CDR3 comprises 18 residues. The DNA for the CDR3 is TGTGCCACCAGTGGGAAAGGGGCCCTATCCTTTTCGCGCGATGAGCAGTTCTTC. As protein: CATSGKGALSFSRDEQFF.

The chain's CDR3 is CASSDRIRGGELFF. CDR3 DNA: TGCGCCAGCAGCGACAGGATCAGGGGCGGGGAGCTGTTTTTT. The chain recombines TRBV4-1 with TRBJ2-2; tentative D call: TRBD1 (6 bases). The ends were cut back, 5 bases at V and 7 bases at J, with 14 bases in the middle. Germline V CDR1 and CDR2: MGHRA, YSYEKL. CDR3 length: 14 residues.

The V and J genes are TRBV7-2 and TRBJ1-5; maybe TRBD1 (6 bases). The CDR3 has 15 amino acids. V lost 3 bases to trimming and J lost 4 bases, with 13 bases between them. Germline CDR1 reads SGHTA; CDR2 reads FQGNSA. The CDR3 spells CASSFIGQTNQPQHF. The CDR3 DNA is TGTGCCAGCAGCTTTATAGGACAGACGAATCAGCCCCAGCATTTT.

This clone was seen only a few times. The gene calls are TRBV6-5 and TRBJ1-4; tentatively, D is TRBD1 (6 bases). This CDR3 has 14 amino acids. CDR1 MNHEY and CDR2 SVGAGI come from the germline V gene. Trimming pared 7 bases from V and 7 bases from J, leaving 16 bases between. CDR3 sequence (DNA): TGTGCCAGCACCTACGACAGGCGGGCTGAAAAACTGTTTTTT. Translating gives CASTYDRRAEKLFF.

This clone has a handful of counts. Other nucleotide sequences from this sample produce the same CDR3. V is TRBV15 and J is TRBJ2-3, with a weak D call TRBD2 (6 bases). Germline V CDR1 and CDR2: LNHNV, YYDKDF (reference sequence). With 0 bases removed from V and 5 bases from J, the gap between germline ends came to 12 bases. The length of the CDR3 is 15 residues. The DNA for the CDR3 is TGTGCCACCAGCAGAGATGGGGGGTGGGGAGATACGCAGTATTTT. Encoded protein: CATSRDGGWGDTQYF.

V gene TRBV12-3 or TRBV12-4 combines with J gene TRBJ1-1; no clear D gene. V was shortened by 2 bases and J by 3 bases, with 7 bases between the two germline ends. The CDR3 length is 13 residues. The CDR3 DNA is TGTGCCAGCAGTTTAACGGAGGACACTGAAGCTTTCTTT. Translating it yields CASSLTEDTEAFF.

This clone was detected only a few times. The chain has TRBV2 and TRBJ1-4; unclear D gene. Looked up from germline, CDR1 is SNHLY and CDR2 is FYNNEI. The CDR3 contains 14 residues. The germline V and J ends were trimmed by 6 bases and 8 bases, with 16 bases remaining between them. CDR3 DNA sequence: TGTGCCAGCAGCCTCAGGAGGTCGTCGGAAAAACTGTTTTTT. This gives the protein CASSLRRSSEKLFF.

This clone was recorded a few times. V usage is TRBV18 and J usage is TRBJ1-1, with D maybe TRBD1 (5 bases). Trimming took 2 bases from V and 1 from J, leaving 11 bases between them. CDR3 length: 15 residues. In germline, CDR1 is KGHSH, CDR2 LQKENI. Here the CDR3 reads CASSPYGHGNTEAFF. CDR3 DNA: TGTGCCAGCTCACCATACGGACACGGGAACACTGAAGCTTTCTTT.

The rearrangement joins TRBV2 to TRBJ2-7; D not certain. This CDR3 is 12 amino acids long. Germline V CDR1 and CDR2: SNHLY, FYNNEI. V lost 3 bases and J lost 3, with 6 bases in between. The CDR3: CASSDLNYEQYF. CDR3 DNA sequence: TGTGCCAGCAGTGATCTTAACTACGAGCAGTACTTC. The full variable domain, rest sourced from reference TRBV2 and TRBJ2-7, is EPEVTQTPSHQVTQMGQEVILRCVPISNHLYFYWYRQILGQKVEFLVSFYNNEISEKSEIFDDQFSVERPDGSNFTLKIRSTKLEDSAMYFCASSDLNYEQYFGPGTRLTVT.

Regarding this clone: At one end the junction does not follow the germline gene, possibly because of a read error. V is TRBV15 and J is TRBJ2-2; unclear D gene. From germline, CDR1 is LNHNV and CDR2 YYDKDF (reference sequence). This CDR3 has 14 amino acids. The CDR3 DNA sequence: TGTGCCACCAGCGGAGAGCGGAACACCGGGGAGCTGTTTTTT. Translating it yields CATSGERNTGELFF.

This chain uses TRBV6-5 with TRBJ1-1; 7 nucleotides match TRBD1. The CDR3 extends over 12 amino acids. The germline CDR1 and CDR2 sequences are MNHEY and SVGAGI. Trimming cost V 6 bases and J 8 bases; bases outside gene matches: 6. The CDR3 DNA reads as TGTGCCAGCAGAGAGGACAGGTTGGAAGCTTTCTTT. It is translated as CASREDRLEAFF.

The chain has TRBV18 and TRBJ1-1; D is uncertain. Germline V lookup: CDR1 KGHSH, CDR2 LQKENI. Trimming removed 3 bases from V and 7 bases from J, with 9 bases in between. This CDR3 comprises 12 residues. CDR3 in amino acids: CASSPTGDEAFF. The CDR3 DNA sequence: TGTGCCAGCTCACCGACGGGTGATGAAGCTTTCTTT.

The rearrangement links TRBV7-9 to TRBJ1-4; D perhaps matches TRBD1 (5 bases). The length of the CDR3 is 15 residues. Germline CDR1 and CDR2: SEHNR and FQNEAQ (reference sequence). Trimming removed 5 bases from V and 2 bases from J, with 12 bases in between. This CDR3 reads CASSPTVPTNEKLFF. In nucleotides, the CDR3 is TGTGCCAGCAGCCCGACAGTCCCGACTAATGAAAAACTGTTTTTT.

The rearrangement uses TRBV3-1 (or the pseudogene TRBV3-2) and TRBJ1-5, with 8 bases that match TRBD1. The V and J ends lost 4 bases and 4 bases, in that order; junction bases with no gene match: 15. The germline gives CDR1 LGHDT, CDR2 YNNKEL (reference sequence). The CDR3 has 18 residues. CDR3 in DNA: TGTGCCAGCAGCCGCGGGGGGGCCAGGGGGCGTCGAAATCAGCCCCAGCATTTT. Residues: CASSRGGARGRRNQPQHF.

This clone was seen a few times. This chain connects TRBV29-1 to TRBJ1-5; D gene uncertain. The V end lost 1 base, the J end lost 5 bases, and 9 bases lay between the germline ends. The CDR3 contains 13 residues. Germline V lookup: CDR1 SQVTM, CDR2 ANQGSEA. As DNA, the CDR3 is TGCAGCGTTGAAGTGTCGCGGGATCAGCCCCAGCATTTT. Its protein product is CSVEVSRDQPQHF.

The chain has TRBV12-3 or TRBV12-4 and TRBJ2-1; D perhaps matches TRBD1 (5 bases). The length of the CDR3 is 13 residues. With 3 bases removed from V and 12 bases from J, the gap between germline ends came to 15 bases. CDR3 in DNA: TGTGCCAGCAGTTTTAGTTCAGGGTTGGGGCAGTTCTTC. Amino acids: CASSFSSGLGQFF.

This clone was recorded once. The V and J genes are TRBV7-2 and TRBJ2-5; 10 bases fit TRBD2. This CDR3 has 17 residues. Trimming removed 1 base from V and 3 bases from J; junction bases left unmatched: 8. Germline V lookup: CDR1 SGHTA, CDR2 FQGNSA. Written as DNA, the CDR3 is TGTGCCAGCAGCTTAGAAGTGGTAGCGGGAGGCAAAGAGACCCAGTACTTC. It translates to CASSLEVVAGGKETQYF.

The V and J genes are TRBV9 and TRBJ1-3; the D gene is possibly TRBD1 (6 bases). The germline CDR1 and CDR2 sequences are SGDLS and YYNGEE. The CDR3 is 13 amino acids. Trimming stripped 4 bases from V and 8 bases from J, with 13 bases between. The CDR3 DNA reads TGTGCCAGCAGCTCCCGACAGGCTGACACCATATATTTT. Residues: CASSSRQADTIYF.

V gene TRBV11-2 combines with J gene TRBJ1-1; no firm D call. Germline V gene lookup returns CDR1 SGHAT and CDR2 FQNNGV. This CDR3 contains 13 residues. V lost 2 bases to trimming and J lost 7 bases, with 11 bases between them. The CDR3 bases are TGTGCCAGCAGCTTACTACAGAGGGATGAAGCTTTCTTT. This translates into CASSLLQRDEAFF.

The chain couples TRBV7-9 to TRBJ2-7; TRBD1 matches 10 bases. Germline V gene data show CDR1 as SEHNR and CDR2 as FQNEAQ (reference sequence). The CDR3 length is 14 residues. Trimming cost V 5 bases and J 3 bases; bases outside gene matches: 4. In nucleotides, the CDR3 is TGTGCCAGCAGCCCTCGGACAGGGGGCTACGAGCAGTACTTC. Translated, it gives CASSPRTGGYEQYF.

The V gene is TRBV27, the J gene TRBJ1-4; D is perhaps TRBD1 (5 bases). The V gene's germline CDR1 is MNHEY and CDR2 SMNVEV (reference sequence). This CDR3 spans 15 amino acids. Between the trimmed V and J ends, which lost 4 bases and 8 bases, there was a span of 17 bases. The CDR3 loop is CASSSPGLKGEKLFF. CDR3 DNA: TGTGCCAGCAGTTCACCGGGACTTAAAGGCGAAAAACTGTTTTTT.

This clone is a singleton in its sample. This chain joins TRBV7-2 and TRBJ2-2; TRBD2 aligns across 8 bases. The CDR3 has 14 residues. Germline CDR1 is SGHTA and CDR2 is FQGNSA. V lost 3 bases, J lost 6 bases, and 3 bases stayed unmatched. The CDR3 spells CASSFLTSAGELFF. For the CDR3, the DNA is TGTGCCAGCAGCTTCCTGACTAGCGCCGGGGAGCTGTTTTTT.

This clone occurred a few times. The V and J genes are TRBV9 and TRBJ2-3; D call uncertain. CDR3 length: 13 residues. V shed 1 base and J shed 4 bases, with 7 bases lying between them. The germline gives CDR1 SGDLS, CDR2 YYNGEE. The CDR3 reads CASSVQISDTQYF. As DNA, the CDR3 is TGTGCCAGCAGCGTACAAATTTCAGATACGCAGTATTTT. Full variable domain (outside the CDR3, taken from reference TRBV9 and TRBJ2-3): DSGVTQTPKHLITATGQRVTLRCSPRSGDLSVYWYQQSLDQGLQFLIQYYNGEERAKGNILERFSAQQFPDLHSELNLSSLELGDSALYFCASSVQISDTQYFGPGTRLTVL.

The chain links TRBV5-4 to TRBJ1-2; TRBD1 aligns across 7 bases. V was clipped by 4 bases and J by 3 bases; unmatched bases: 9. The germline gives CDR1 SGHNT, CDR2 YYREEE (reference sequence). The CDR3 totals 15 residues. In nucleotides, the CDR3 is TGTGCCAGCAGCCCACAGGGGAACGCTGACTATGGCTACACCTTC. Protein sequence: CASSPQGNADYGYTF.